This entry features one T cell receptor beta chain sequence. Its antigen is currently unknown. For every donor, a draw yielded roughly 10 milliliters of peripheral blood. The data were obtained in a study of blood T cells in healthy people across ages. This CDR3 contains 14 residues. V was shortened by 5 bases and J by 1 base, with 11 bases between the two germline ends. Germline V gene lookup returns CDR1 PRHDT and CDR2 FYEKMQ (reference sequence). A second PCR of roughly 6 to 12 cycles used a sample-barcoded 5' primer and a J-beta primer mix. With 12 random nucleotides, a template-switch adaptor tagged each individual cDNA molecule. TCRdb reprocessed the 5' RACE reads via MiXCR and lists one record per CDR3 protein. This sample carries fewer than 2 million distinct CDR3 sequences, approximately 40% of them seen once, and the ten largest clones take more than 20%. Study-wide findings and caveats: Higher diversity and more naive CD4+ cells were features of long-lived donors, compared to aged donors. TCR beta diversity, measured per million T cells, fell in a roughly linear way with age.

V and J are TRBV13 and TRBJ1-1, with D tentatively TRBD1 (5 bases). The sample was blood. The receptor was isolated from a human donor in good health. CDR3: CASSHITGNTEAFF. As DNA, the CDR3 is TGTGCCAGCAGCCACATAACAGGGAACACTGAAGCTTTCTTT. Full variable domain (rest looked up from reference TRBV13 and TRBJ1-1): AAGVIQSPRHLIKEKRETATLKCYPIPRHDTVYWYQQGPGQDPQFLISFYEKMQSDKGSIPDRFSAQQFSDYHSELNMSSLELGDSALYFCASSHITGNTEAFFGQGTRLTVV.